This TCR beta chain was obtained from a study of blood T cell repertoires in COVID-19. Across the study: Researchers got acute and convalescent COVID-19 samples from the United States, Italy and Spain.

Under the authors' procedure: Researchers report that nucleated cell counts were estimated from reference gene primer amplification. TCRdb keeps only in-frame clones here, not all; method: immunoSEQ multiplex PCR. The V and J calls and the clone size are those of that table, but D and trimming were determined from the DNA. Altogether over 90,000 clones are present, approximately 86% being singletons, with the ten largest covering 3.5%. Germline loops: CDR1 SEHNR, CDR2 FQNEAQ (reference sequence). With V trimmed by 2 bases and J by 4 bases, 5 bases remained unmatched. The CDR3 runs 14 residues. The source of this sequence is a human donor in a cohort sampled during active COVID-19. The rearrangement uses TRBV7-9 and TRBJ2-7, with 7 bases lining up with TRBD2. The material sequenced was peripheral blood. CDR3: CASSLFAGEYEQYF. CDR3 nucleotide sequence: TGTGCCAGCAGCTTATTCGCGGGAGAGTACGAGCAGTACTTC.